These T cell receptor beta chains were read from a single sample in a study of cytomegalovirus exposure and HLA in healthy donors. Only in-frame clones appear in the TCRdb table, and some are missing; sequencing was by immunoSEQ multiplex PCR. The sample lists around 80,000 clones, 60% to 80% occurring once. The sequencing input was PBMCs. The receptors come from a female donor in good health and CMV-seronegative. CDR3s include the opening cysteine and the closing phenylalanine or tryptophan. A D gene is named only where the DNA matches it firmly. Clone size is not always given. Where it is, it says once, few, many or a class for expanded clones.

clone size: NA; D gene: TRBD2; J gene: TRBJ2-5; V gene: TRBV29-1; CDR3 protein: CSSSGTSGSETQYF; CDR3 DNA: TGCAGCTCCTCGGGGACTAGCGGGAGTGAGACCCAGTACTTC
clone size: NA; D gene: NA; J gene: TRBJ1-4; V gene: TRBV28; CDR3 protein: CASSVGQNEKLFF; CDR3 DNA: TGTGCCAGCAGTGTAGGACAGAATGAAAAACTGTTTTTT
clone size: once; D gene: NA; J gene: TRBJ2-5; V gene: TRBV7-9; CDR3 protein: CASSLSLGVGQETQYF; CDR3 DNA: TGTGCCAGCAGCTTAAGTTTGGGAGTGGGGCAAGAGACCCAGTACTTC
clone size: NA; D gene: TRBD1; J gene: TRBJ2-7; V gene: TRBV5-1; CDR3 protein: CASSLGQGASEQYF; CDR3 DNA: TGCGCCAGCAGCTTGGGACAGGGGGCGAGTGAGCAGTACTTC
clone size: NA; D gene: TRBD1; J gene: TRBJ2-7; V gene: TRBV5-4; CDR3 protein: CASSLDRYEQYF; CDR3 DNA: TGTGCCAGCAGCCTGGACAGGTACGAGCAGTACTTC
clone size: NA; D gene: TRBD1; J gene: TRBJ2-3; V gene: TRBV5-5; CDR3 protein: CASSRQGFTDTQYF; CDR3 DNA: TGTGCCAGCAGCAGACAGGGTTTCACAGATACGCAGTATTTT
clone size: once; D gene: TRBD1; J gene: TRBJ1-1; V gene: TRBV10-3; CDR3 protein: CAISAGQGQRSKNTEAFF; CDR3 DNA: TGTGCCATCAGTGCGGGACAGGGACAAAGAAGCAAGAACACTGAAGCTTTCTTT
clone size: NA; D gene: NA; J gene: TRBJ1-2; V gene: TRBV4-3; CDR3 protein: CASTGGAGYGYTF; CDR3 DNA: TGCGCCAGTACGGGAGGGGCGGGCTATGGCTACACCTTC
clone size: NA; D gene: NA; J gene: TRBJ1-5; V gene: TRBV28; CDR3 protein: CASSLQNQPQHF; CDR3 DNA: TGTGCCAGCAGTTTACAGAATCAGCCCCAGCATTTT
clone size: NA; D gene: NA; J gene: TRBJ2-1; V gene: TRBV9; CDR3 protein: CASTGYPSSYNEQFF; CDR3 DNA: TGTGCCAGCACGGGGTACCCAAGCTCCTACAATGAGCAGTTCTTC
clone size: once; D gene: NA; J gene: TRBJ1-3; V gene: TRBV6-5; CDR3 protein: CASSDVSSGNTIYF; CDR3 DNA: TGTGCCAGCTCCGATGTTAGCTCTGGAAACACCATATATTTT
clone size: NA; D gene: TRBD1; J gene: TRBJ1-4; V gene: TRBV30; CDR3 protein: CAWSVPTGGVNEKLFF; CDR3 DNA: TGTGCCTGGAGTGTGCCGACAGGGGGTGTTAATGAAAAACTGTTTTTT
clone size: NA; D gene: TRBD1; J gene: TRBJ2-3; V gene: TRBV5-1; CDR3 protein: CASSSGTGNGDTQYF; CDR3 DNA: TGCGCCAGCAGCTCCGGGACAGGGAACGGAGATACGCAGTATTTT
clone size: NA; D gene: NA; J gene: TRBJ1-5; V gene: TRBV27; CDR3 protein: CASSSPYSNQPQHF; CDR3 DNA: TGTGCCAGCAGTTCCCCTTATAGCAATCAGCCCCAGCATTTT
clone size: few; D gene: TRBD1; J gene: TRBJ2-1; V gene: TRBV5-1; CDR3 protein: CASSFGQGAYNEQFF; CDR3 DNA: TGCGCCAGCAGCTTCGGACAGGGGGCCTACAATGAGCAGTTCTTC
clone size: NA; D gene: TRBD1; J gene: TRBJ1-2; V gene: TRBV7-9; CDR3 protein: CASSLEGGTNYGYTF; CDR3 DNA: TGTGCCAGCAGCTTAGAAGGGGGCACTAACTATGGCTACACCTTC
clone size: NA; D gene: TRBD2; J gene: TRBJ2-3; V gene: TRBV7-9; CDR3 protein: CASSLDVGLASQYF; CDR3 DNA: TGTGCCAGCAGCTTAGATGTGGGACTAGCGTCGCAGTATTTT
clone size: few; D gene: TRBD2; J gene: TRBJ2-5; V gene: TRBV5-6; CDR3 protein: CASSWTSGGPLSQETQYF; CDR3 DNA: TGTGCCAGCAGCTGGACTAGCGGGGGGCCATTATCGCAAGAGACCCAGTACTTC
clone size: NA; D gene: NA; J gene: TRBJ1-2; V gene: TRBV7-2; CDR3 protein: CASSSRDKGGYTF; CDR3 DNA: TGTGCCAGCAGCTCGAGGGACAAGGGGGGCTACACCTTC
clone size: once; D gene: NA; J gene: TRBJ1-2; V gene: TRBV30; CDR3 protein: CAWWGGAYYGYTF; CDR3 DNA: TGTGCCTGGTGGGGAGGGGCTTACTATGGCTACACCTTC
clone size: once; D gene: TRBD2; J gene: TRBJ2-3; V gene: TRBV27; CDR3 protein: CASRPWRLAGSADTQYF; CDR3 DNA: TGTGCCAGCAGGCCGTGGAGACTAGCGGGAAGCGCAGATACGCAGTATTTT
clone size: NA; D gene: TRBD1; J gene: TRBJ2-3; V gene: TRBV27; CDR3 protein: CASSDRGSSTDTQYF; CDR3 DNA: TGTGCCAGCAGCGACAGGGGCTCAAGCACAGATACGCAGTATTTT
clone size: NA; D gene: NA; J gene: TRBJ2-7; V gene: TRBV6-1; CDR3 protein: CACFKGVTSEQYF; CDR3 DNA: TGTGCCTGTTTCAAGGGGGTCACGAGCGAGCAGTACTTC
clone size: NA; D gene: NA; J gene: TRBJ2-1; V gene: TRBV11-2; CDR3 protein: CASSLSQGPYNEQFF; CDR3 DNA: TGTGCCAGCAGCTTAAGTCAGGGGCCATACAATGAGCAGTTCTTC
clone size: NA; D gene: NA; J gene: TRBJ2-3; V gene: TRBV6-5; CDR3 protein: CASSYSPEETQYF; CDR3 DNA: TGTGCCAGCAGTTACTCCCCTGAGGAGACGCAGTATTTT
clone size: NA; D gene: NA; J gene: TRBJ2-5; V gene: TRBV5-1; CDR3 protein: CASSFTGQETQYF; CDR3 DNA: TGCGCCAGCAGCTTTACAGGTCAAGAGACCCAGTACTTC
clone size: NA; D gene: NA; J gene: TRBJ2-3; V gene: TRBV28; CDR3 protein: CASEDLGGSTDTQYF; CDR3 DNA: TGTGCCAGCGAAGATCTTGGGGGGAGCACAGATACGCAGTATTTT
clone size: NA; D gene: NA; J gene: TRBJ1-3; V gene: TRBV18; CDR3 protein: CASSPQGFGGNTIYF; CDR3 DNA: TGTGCCAGCTCACCTCAGGGTTTCGGAGGAAACACCATATATTTT
clone size: NA; D gene: NA; J gene: TRBJ1-2; V gene: TRBV5-1; CDR3 protein: CASSLGPLNYGYTF; CDR3 DNA: TGCGCCAGCAGCTTGGGTCCTCTCAACTATGGCTACACCTTC
clone size: NA; D gene: TRBD2; J gene: TRBJ2-7; V gene: TRBV6-6; CDR3 protein: CASSYGTSAAEQYF; CDR3 DNA: TGTGCCAGCAGTTATGGGACTAGCGCTGCCGAGCAGTACTTC